These 24 T cell receptor beta chains share one sample of origin, sequenced in a study of identical twins. MiXCR, applied by TCRdb to the 5' RACE reads, yields one record per CDR3 protein. The top ten hold over 0.5% of the sample, which has about 460,000 distinct CDR3 sequences, approximately 15% seen once. The sample also formed part of further work on yellow fever vaccine responses in identical twins.

The sequencing input was CD4+ T cells sorted from blood. The receptors were gathered from a woman between 18 and 30 years old in good health.

The V and J genes are TRBV20-1 and TRBJ2-6; D is perhaps TRBD2 (5 bases). Trimming stripped 7 bases from V and 0 bases from J, with 10 bases between. Germline V CDR1 and CDR2: DFQATT, SNEGSKA (reference sequence). The CDR3 length is 14 residues. The CDR3 here is CSGKGVSGANVLTF. The CDR3 coding sequence is TGCAGTGGGAAGGGAGTCTCTGGGGCCAACGTCCTGACTTTC.

The chain uses TRBV11-2 and TRBJ2-7; TRBD1 might be the D (6 bases). The CDR3 extends over 18 amino acids. Germline lookup yields CDR1 SGHAT and CDR2 FQNNGV. Trimming cost V 4 bases and J 1 base, with 23 bases left between them. The CDR3 DNA reads as TGTGCCAGCAGCTGGGGGACATGGGGGATGAAGAAATCCTACGAGCAGTACTTC. This sequence encodes CASSWGTWGMKKSYEQYF.

The V and J genes are TRBV3-1 and TRBJ1-5; no clear D gene. The germline CDR1 and CDR2 sequences are LGHDT and YNNKEL (reference sequence). The CDR3 covers 13 residues. The V end lost 0 bases, the J end lost 6 bases, and 6 bases lay between the germline ends. The CDR3 DNA is TGTGCCAGCAGCCAAGACAGCCCTCAGCCCCAGCATTTT. Translated: CASSQDSPQPQHF.

This clonotype was detected a few times. This chain connects TRBV20-1 to TRBJ2-7; 9 bases align to TRBD2. V lost 3 bases and J lost 2; bases outside the gene matches: 11. This CDR3 region has 16 residues. CDR1 and CDR2 from the germline V gene are DFQATT and SNEGSKA (reference sequence). The CDR3 bases are TGCAGTGCTAGGGTACTAGCGGGCACTCCCCCCTACGAGCAGTACTTC. It encodes CSARVLAGTPPYEQYF.

This clonotype was seen more than once but under ten times. The chain employs TRBV5-1 and TRBJ1-1; no firm D call. CDR1 and CDR2 from the germline V gene are SGHRS and YFSETQ. This CDR3 is 14 amino acids long. Between the trimmed V and J ends, which lost 7 bases and 1 base, there was a span of 14 bases. DNA for the CDR3: TGCGCCAGCCGACAATGGGCCGGGAACACTGAAGCTTTCTTT. It is translated as CASRQWAGNTEAFF.

This clonotype was detected a few times. The rearrangement joins TRBV29-1 to TRBJ2-7; D ambiguous. V lost 5 bases, J lost 0 bases, and 11 bases lay in between. The CDR3 totals 13 residues. Germline V gene sequence: CDR1 SQVTM, CDR2 ANQGSEA. CDR3 amino acids: CSVRTRRSYEQYF. CDR3 bases: TGCAGCGTTCGGACCCGCCGCTCCTACGAGCAGTACTTC.

This clonotype has a handful of counts. The gene calls are TRBV5-1 and TRBJ2-1; 8 bases are shared with TRBD2. The CDR3 has 15 residues. CDR1 is SGHRS and CDR2 is YFSETQ in the germline V gene. V was clipped by 1 base and J by 7 bases; unmatched bases: 7. The CDR3 sequence: CASSLRRGAHNEQFF. DNA for the CDR3: TGCGCCAGCAGCTTGAGGCGGGGGGCTCATAATGAGCAGTTCTTC.

The chain joins TRBV28 to TRBJ2-5; 11 bases fit TRBD1. This CDR3 has 16 residues. Germline CDR1 and CDR2: MDHEN and SYDVKM. V lost 6 bases, J lost 2 bases, and 8 bases stayed unmatched. CDR3: CASSPQGTGGQETQYF. CDR3 nucleotides: TGTGCCAGCAGCCCACAGGGGACAGGGGGACAAGAGACCCAGTACTTC.

This clonotype was detected ten times or more. The chain has TRBV10-2 and TRBJ2-5; D is possibly TRBD2 (6 bases). V gave up 8 bases and J gave up 2 bases, with 6 bases separating them. The CDR3 runs to 11 residues. Germline V gives CDR1 WSHSY, CDR2 SAAADI. The CDR3 nucleotides are TGCGCCAGCGGGACTCAAGAGACCCAGTACTTC. Its translation is CASGTQETQYF.

This clonotype has just a few counts. The chain joins TRBV6-5 to TRBJ1-6; the D gene is possibly TRBD1 (5 bases). There are 14 residues in the CDR3. V lost 2 bases and J lost 7, with 9 bases in between. CDR1 and CDR2 (germline): MNHEY, SVGAGI. DNA for the CDR3: TGTGCCAGCAGTTACACCCAGGGAAATTCACCCCTCCACTTT. Protein sequence: CASSYTQGNSPLHF.

In this sample, this clonotype turned up many times. The chain couples TRBV7-6 to TRBJ2-2, with TRBD2 matching 13 bases. Losses at the gene ends were 5 bases for V and 4 bases for J; bases not matched to a gene: 13. CDR1 is SGHVS and CDR2 is FNYEAQ in the germline V gene. The CDR3 has 19 residues. The CDR3 reads CASSLIPLTSGRATGELFF. In nucleotides, the CDR3 is TGTGCCAGCAGCCTCATTCCTCTCACTAGCGGGAGGGCCACCGGGGAGCTGTTTTTT.

This clonotype was seen a few times. V usage is TRBV9 and J usage is TRBJ2-5; D not certain. This CDR3 spans 12 amino acids. V was pared by 0 bases and J by 5 bases, with 5 bases between. The germline gives CDR1 SGDLS, CDR2 YYNGEE. The CDR3 region is CASSVVSETQYF. CDR3 sequence (DNA): TGTGCCAGCAGCGTAGTGAGTGAGACCCAGTACTTC.

This clonotype was counted many times. This chain connects TRBV5-1 to TRBJ1-1, with 10 bases that match TRBD1. With 2 bases clipped from V and 0 bases from J, the junction kept 4 bases outside the gene matches. The V gene's germline CDR1 is SGHRS and CDR2 YFSETQ. The CDR3 is made up of 16 amino acids. CDR3 amino acids: CASSLRTGGMNTEAFF. The CDR3 DNA is TGCGCCAGCAGCTTAAGGACAGGGGGGATGAACACTGAAGCTTTCTTT.

The chain employs TRBV20-1 and TRBJ2-2; D may correspond to TRBD1 or TRBD2 (7 bases each). V lost 1 base to trimming and J lost 2 bases, with 17 bases between them. The CDR3 extends over 17 amino acids. Germline V gene lookup returns CDR1 DFQATT and CDR2 SNEGSKA (reference sequence). The CDR3, as DNA: TGCAGTGCTAGAGTCATAGACAGGGACTATAACACCGGGGAGCTGTTTTTT. It codes for CSARVIDRDYNTGELFF.

The sample holds a few counts of this clonotype. The gene calls are TRBV7-2 and TRBJ2-1; the D is unclear. The V gene lost 1 base and the J gene lost 4 bases, with 8 bases spanning the gap. The CDR3 covers 14 residues. Looked up from germline, CDR1 is SGHTA and CDR2 is FQGNSA. The CDR3 DNA is TGTGCCAGCAGCTTAGGTGACTTTTACAATGAGCAGTTCTTC. Amino acids: CASSLGDFYNEQFF.

CDR3 protein: CSARNGGPETQYF. DNA for the CDR3: TGCAGTGCTAGAAACGGGGGGCCAGAGACCCAGTACTTC. The rearrangement links TRBV20-1 to TRBJ2-5; TRBD2 might be the D (7 bases). V shed 2 bases and J shed 4 bases, with 11 bases lying between them. The CDR3 consists of 13 residues. The germline V gene encodes CDR1 DFQATT and CDR2 SNEGSKA (reference sequence).

J is TRBJ1-1 and V is TRBV7-6, with D unresolved. CDR3 length: 18 amino acids. Trimming pared 2 bases from V and 0 bases from J, leaving 19 bases between. Germline assignment: CDR1 SGHVS and CDR2 FNYEAQ. The CDR3 reads CASSLPGLGSAMNTEAFF. CDR3 DNA sequence: TGTGCCAGCAGCTTACCGGGGTTGGGAAGCGCAATGAACACTGAAGCTTTCTTT.

V is TRBV11-2 and J is TRBJ2-5, with D maybe TRBD2 (5 bases). The CDR3 runs to 16 residues. Germline loops: CDR1 SGHAT, CDR2 FQNNGV. Trimming removed 0 bases at V and 7 bases at J, with 18 bases between. The CDR3 region has the DNA TGTGCCAGCAGCTTAGAGGAAGCAGGCGGGCGCGGGACCCAGTACTTC. It yields the protein CASSLEEAGGRGTQYF.

The genes are TRBV16 and TRBJ2-1; no clear D gene. CDR1 is KGHSY and CDR2 is FQNENV in the germline V gene. Trimming left V 2 bases short and J 7 bases short, with 12 bases between. The CDR3 runs 14 residues. CDR3 nucleotide sequence: TGTGCCAGCAGCCAAACGGCCCCTGGGAATGAGCAGTTCTTC. This codes for CASSQTAPGNEQFF.

V is TRBV6-2 or TRBV6-3 and J is TRBJ1-2, with TRBD1 as a possible D gene (5 bases). The CDR3 runs to 12 residues. Germline assignment: CDR1 MNHEY and CDR2 SVGEGT. The V gene lost 2 bases and the J gene lost 8 bases, with 9 bases spanning the gap. The DNA for the CDR3 is TGTGCCAGCAGTTACGAGGGGAAAGGCTACACCTTC. This translates into CASSYEGKGYTF.

This chain connects TRBV5-1 to TRBJ2-7; tentative D call: TRBD2 (7 bases). V dropped 5 bases and J dropped 5 bases, with 23 bases sitting between them. The CDR3 runs to 16 residues. Looked up from germline, CDR1 is SGHRS and CDR2 is YFSETQ. The CDR3 DNA reads TGCGCCAGCAGGATACGGGGCGGGGGCGGATTTGACGAGCAGTACTTC. This encodes CASRIRGGGGFDEQYF.

The genes are TRBV2 and TRBJ2-2; D is perhaps TRBD1 (5 bases). Germline CDR1 is SNHLY and CDR2 is FYNNEI. The V gene lost 1 base and the J gene lost 6 bases, with 15 bases spanning the gap. The CDR3 runs to 16 residues. This CDR3 reads CASSEGGRVSPGELFF. CDR3 in DNA: TGTGCCAGCAGTGAAGGTGGCAGGGTGTCTCCCGGGGAGCTGTTTTTT.

The chain combines TRBV6-1 with TRBJ2-3; 7 bases are shared with TRBD2. The length of the CDR3 is 16 residues. The germline V gene has CDR1 MNHNS and CDR2 SASEGT. Trimming cost V 6 bases and J 2 bases; bases outside gene matches: 11. Here the CDR3 reads CASSPEGAGTTDTQYF. The CDR3 nucleotides read TGTGCCAGCAGCCCGGAAGGAGCGGGAACCACAGATACGCAGTATTTT.

In its sample, this clonotype was seen a few times. The chain joins TRBV7-9 to TRBJ2-4; weak D call: TRBD2 (6 bases). The CDR3 is 14 amino acids. Trimming pared 5 bases from V and 0 bases from J, leaving 8 bases between. Germline CDR1 is SEHNR and CDR2 is FQNEAQ (reference sequence). CDR3 residues: CASSGGTAKNIQYF. The CDR3 nucleotides are TGTGCCAGCAGCGGGGGGACAGCCAAAAACATTCAGTACTTC.